Below are 22 T cell receptor beta chains sequenced from a single sample in a study of CD8 T cells in ankylosing spondylitis. TCRdb processed the 5' RACE reads anew with MiXCR; each CDR3 protein has one entry. This sample has 200,000 to 250,000 distinct CDR3 sequences, with approximately 8% found just once. Sequenced: blood, either unsorted or a sorted T cell fraction (not recorded which). The receptor source for this set is a female donor with ankylosing spondylitis or in good health (not recorded which).

This clonotype was seen many times. The chain combines TRBV12-3 or TRBV12-4 with TRBJ1-5; 10 bases line up with TRBD1. V was pared by 5 bases and J by 7 bases, with 8 bases of the junction left unmatched. The CDR3 is 15 amino acids. The CDR3 loop reads CASSGTGALRQPQHF. CDR3 in DNA: TGTGCCAGCAGTGGGACAGGGGCGCTGAGGCAGCCCCAGCATTTT.

The gene calls are TRBV7-9 and TRBJ2-7; weak D call: TRBD1 (7 bases). Germline CDR1 and CDR2: SEHNR and FQNEAQ (reference sequence). Trimming stripped 4 bases from V and 3 bases from J, with 16 bases between. This CDR3 has 15 amino acids. CDR3 bases: TGTGCCAGCAGCTGGCAGGGGGGAGGAAACTACGAGCAGTACTTC. It translates to CASSWQGGGNYEQYF. Together with reference TRBV7-9 and TRBJ2-7, the CDR3 gives the full variable domain: DTGVSQNPRHKITKRGQNVTFRCDPISEHNRLYWYRQTLGQGPEFLTYFQNEAQLEKSRLLSDRFSAERPKGSFSTLEIQRTEQGDSAMYLCASSWQGGGNYEQYFGPGTRLTVT.

This clonotype was observed at least ten times. V usage is TRBV24-1 and J usage is TRBJ2-2; D unresolved. CDR1 and CDR2 (germline): KGHDR, SFDVKD. The CDR3 is 13 amino acids. The ends were cut back, 6 bases at V and 0 bases at J, with 4 bases in the middle. The CDR3 DNA reads as TGTGCCACCAGTATGACGAACACCGGGGAGCTGTTTTTT. This sequence encodes CATSMTNTGELFF.

Many counts were recorded for this clonotype. CDR3 bases: TGTGCCAGCAGTCGCCCTGGGAGACGGTGGGGCTACACCTTC. It codes for CASSRPGRRWGYTF. V and J are TRBV12-3 or TRBV12-4 and TRBJ1-2; D is uncertain. The CDR3 totals 14 residues. V was clipped by 5 bases and J by 8 bases, with 18 bases between them.

This clonotype was detected many times. The V and J genes are TRBV20-1 and TRBJ2-7, with 7 bases lining up with TRBD2. The ends lost 3 bases at V and 4 bases at J; junction bases unmatched: 9. The CDR3 extends over 14 amino acids. CDR1 and CDR2 (germline): DFQATT, SNEGSKA (reference sequence). The CDR3 nucleotides read TGCAGTGCTAGCCCCGGGGAGGGATTGTACGAGCAGTACTTC. It yields the protein CSASPGEGLYEQYF.

In this sample, this clonotype turned up many times. V gene TRBV5-1 combines with J gene TRBJ1-2; D may be TRBD1 (5 bases). V was cut by 0 bases and J by 6 bases, with 21 bases left in between. The CDR3 covers 17 residues. Germline V gives CDR1 SGHRS, CDR2 YFSETQ. The CDR3 spells CASSLEQALSLGDGYTF. DNA for the CDR3: TGCGCCAGCAGCTTGGAACAGGCCCTTTCCCTGGGGGATGGCTACACCTTC.

This clonotype has ten or more counts. The chain uses TRBV10-3 and TRBJ1-3; 8 bases are shared with TRBD1. Germline CDR1 ENHRY, CDR2 SYGVKD. This CDR3 spans 16 amino acids. V was pared by 4 bases and J by 0 bases, with 5 bases of the junction left unmatched. This chain's CDR3 is CAISGLDRGSGNTIYF. The CDR3 nucleotides are TGTGCCATCAGTGGACTTGACAGGGGCTCTGGAAACACCATATATTTT.

This clonotype came up many times. V and J are TRBV25-1 and TRBJ2-7; D is uncertain. V was shortened by 1 base and J by 9 bases, with 28 bases between the two germline ends. CDR3 size: 18 residues. CDR1 MGHDK and CDR2 SYGVNS come from the germline V gene. The DNA of the CDR3 is TGTGCCAGCAGTGAATGGGCGTATGTGGCCCTTCGAGAGTTATGGCAGTACTTC. As protein: CASSEWAYVALRELWQYF.

There are many counts of this clonotype. This chain links TRBV28 with TRBJ1-3; D remains ambiguous. Between the trimmed V and J ends, which lost 6 bases and 3 bases, there was a span of 12 bases. The CDR3 has 14 residues. The germline V gene has CDR1 MDHEN and CDR2 SYDVKM. CDR3 in amino acids: CASSPPVVGNTIYF. CDR3 sequence (DNA): TGTGCCAGCAGCCCCCCGGTGGTTGGAAACACCATATATTTT.

As to this clonotype: A much larger clone is a single base away; this may be a read error. This chain links TRBV6-5 with TRBJ2-3; D is possibly TRBD2 (5 bases). This CDR3 region has 15 residues. CDR1 and CDR2 (germline): MNHEY, SVGAGI. The ends were cut back, 2 bases at V and 5 bases at J, with 14 bases in the middle. CDR3 DNA: TGTGCCAGCAGTTACGGGGTGGGAGATGTAGATACGCAGTATTTT. It specifies CASSYGVGDVDTQYF.

This clonotype has just a few counts. The chain links TRBV6-2 or TRBV6-3 to TRBJ1-2, with TRBD1 matching over 9 bases. V was clipped by 6 bases and J by 3 bases; unmatched bases: 11. CDR1 is MNHEY and CDR2 is SVGEGT in the germline V gene. This CDR3 has 16 amino acids. The CDR3 coding sequence is TGTGCCAGCAGAAAACAGGGGGCGATGGGATACTATGGCTACACCTTC. Protein sequence: CASRKQGAMGYYGYTF.

This clonotype was recorded many times. The rearrangement uses TRBV5-1 and TRBJ2-5, with D uncertain. In germline, CDR1 is SGHRS, CDR2 YFSETQ. Trimming cost V 3 bases and J 5 bases, with 17 bases left between them. CDR3 size: 15 residues. In DNA, the CDR3 is TGCGCCAGCAGCTCCTGGAGTTCGGGTGGGGAGACCCAGTACTTC. It codes for CASSSWSSGGETQYF.

This clonotype was seen repeatedly, ten times or more. The V call is TRBV20-1, the J call TRBJ2-1; 8 bases align to TRBD2. The length of the CDR3 is 14 residues. The germline CDR1 and CDR2 sequences are DFQATT and SNEGSKA (reference sequence). Trimming at V came to 5 bases and at J to 4 bases, leaving 7 bases not matched to a gene. The CDR3 DNA sequence: TGCAGTGCTGAGGCTAGCGGGCGGTACAATGAGCAGTTCTTC. Translation: CSAEASGRYNEQFF.

Ten or more counts support this clonotype. The CDR3 DNA reads TGTGCCAGCAGTTACCAGGACAGCCGGATTAACTATGGCTACACCTTC. Translating gives CASSYQDSRINYGYTF. The genes are TRBV6-5 and TRBJ1-2; maybe TRBD1 (6 bases). Deletions cut 2 bases from V and 1 base from J, with 14 bases between. Germline loops: CDR1 MNHEY, CDR2 SVGAGI. This CDR3 is built from 16 residues.

This clonotype was detected many times. This chain joins TRBV7-2 and TRBJ1-2; perhaps TRBD1 as D (6 bases). Between the trimmed V and J ends, which lost 3 bases and 5 bases, there was a span of 16 bases. Germline CDR1 and CDR2: SGHTA and FQGNSA. This CDR3 spans 15 amino acids. The CDR3 DNA reads TGTGCCAGCAGCTTGGTAGGGGGAGGAATATATGGCTACACCTTC. The encoded protein is CASSLVGGGIYGYTF.

Only a few counts were recorded for this clonotype. This chain joins TRBV7-9 and TRBJ1-1; D gene uncertain. The CDR3 contains 11 residues. CDR1 is SEHNR and CDR2 is FQNEAQ in the germline V gene (reference sequence). V lost 7 bases to trimming and J lost 12 bases, with 15 bases between them. CDR3 loop: CASTLRGNPFF. As DNA, the CDR3 is TGTGCCAGCACCCTGCGAGGTAATCCTTTCTTT.

This clonotype was detected many times. The V call is TRBV28, the J call TRBJ2-1; D call uncertain. Germline V lookup: CDR1 MDHEN, CDR2 SYDVKM. Trimming took off 1 base at V and 11 bases at J, with 9 bases between the two ends. The CDR3 totals 12 residues. For the CDR3, the DNA is TGTGCCAGCAGTTTATTGAACCACCAGCAGTTCTTC. It is translated as CASSLLNHQQFF.

In this sample, this clonotype turned up many times. This chain links TRBV12-3 or TRBV12-4 with TRBJ2-7; 10 positions agree with TRBD1. CDR3 length: 14 amino acids. V lost 2 bases to trimming and J lost 5 bases; unmatched junction nucleotides: 3. The DNA for the CDR3 is TGTGCCAGCAGTTTAACTGGACAGGGGGACGAGCAGTACTTC. Its protein is CASSLTGQGDEQYF.

This clonotype was recorded at least ten times. The CDR3 is CASGIGNTGELFF. The DNA of the CDR3 is TGTGCCAGCGGAATCGGGAACACCGGGGAGCTGTTTTTT. V usage is TRBV6-1 and J usage is TRBJ2-2; D remains ambiguous. The V gene lost 8 bases and the J gene lost 1 base, with 8 bases spanning the gap. The CDR3 runs to 13 residues. CDR1 MNHNS and CDR2 SASEGT come from the germline V gene.

This chain links TRBV19 with TRBJ2-1, with 7 bases identical to TRBD2. CDR1 LNHDA and CDR2 SQIVND come from the germline V gene (reference sequence). J was trimmed by 4 bases and V by 6 bases; bases with no gene match: 6. The CDR3 loop spans 14 amino acids. The CDR3 here is CASRAGVGYNEQFF. The CDR3 DNA is TGTGCCAGTAGGGCGGGAGTCGGGTACAATGAGCAGTTCTTC. The full variable domain, in which reference TRBV19 and TRBJ2-1 provide the parts outside the CDR3, is DGGITQSPKYLFRKEGQNVTLSCEQNLNHDAMYWYRQDPGQGLRLIYYSQIVNDFQKGDIAEGYSVSREKKESFPLTVTSAQKNPTAFYLCASRAGVGYNEQFFGPGTRLTVL.

This clonotype was detected ten times or more. J is TRBJ2-5 and V is TRBV15; possible D gene TRBD1, 5 bases. Trimming pared 3 bases from V and 5 bases from J, leaving 16 bases between. CDR3 size: 15 residues. From germline, CDR1 is LNHNV and CDR2 YYDKDF (reference sequence). In DNA form, the CDR3 reads TGTGCCACCAGCAGTGCTCCAGGGATCTGGGAGACCCAGTACTTC. This codes for CATSSAPGIWETQYF. The full variable domain, its missing parts supplied by reference TRBV15 and TRBJ2-5, is DAMVIQNPRYQVTQFGKPVTLSCSQTLNHNVMYWYQQKSSQAPKLLFHYYDKDFNNEADTPDNFQSRRPNTSFCFLDIRSPGLGDTAMYLCATSSAPGIWETQYFGPGTRLLVL.

This clonotype came up many times. The chain uses TRBV12-3 or TRBV12-4 and TRBJ2-2; D unclear. V was cut by 8 bases and J by 6 bases, with 13 bases left in between. There are 13 residues in the CDR3. Here the CDR3 DNA reads TGTGCCAGCGGGATTGGGTCCGCCGGGGAGCTGTTTTTT. It specifies CASGIGSAGELFF.